One and the same sample provided the 7 T cell receptor beta chains below, sequenced in a study of T cell responses to AZD1222 COVID-19 vaccine (dated by TCRdb to the early 2020s). The library was prepared using the immunoSEQ multiplex PCR assay. Not all clones reach the TCRdb copy of this immuneACCESS table, which keeps in-frame sequences only. Checked studies attribute under half of the gap to unresolved V genes and leave the rest unexplained. The sample table shows about 98,000 clones, and approximately 88% are seen once. The ten most abundant clones make up approximately 6.3% of the sample. The time point label of this sample denotes: baseline before first vaccination. This specimen was peripheral blood, taken on day 0 of AZD1222 vaccination. The source is an adult in good health.

This chain uses TRBV9 with TRBJ2-2; TRBD2 agrees at 11 bases. The germline gives CDR1 SGDLS, CDR2 YYNGEE. V was clipped by 0 bases and J by 5 bases; unmatched bases: 6. The CDR3 consists of 17 residues. This CDR3 reads CASSVAYRTSGTGELFF. CDR3 in DNA: TGTGCCAGCAGCGTAGCTTACAGGACTAGCGGGACCGGGGAGCTGTTTTTT.

This clone was found once. The chain recombines TRBV9 with TRBJ2-3; TRBD2 agrees at 7 bases. The V segment lost 4 bases and the J segment 2 bases; nucleotides outside the gene matches: 1. Germline V gene data show CDR1 as SGDLS and CDR2 as YYNGEE. The CDR3 totals 13 residues. The CDR3 bases are TGTGCCAGCAGCCTAGCGGTCACAGATACGCAGTATTTT. Translation: CASSLAVTDTQYF.

The chain has TRBV7-8 and TRBJ2-7; D gene uncertain. In germline, CDR1 is SGHVS, CDR2 FQNEAQ. The CDR3 is 12 residues long. Between the trimmed V and J ends, which lost 6 bases and 5 bases, there was a span of 11 bases. The CDR3 DNA sequence: TGTGCCAGCAGTCCGACTCGGAACGAGCAGTACTTC. The encoded protein is CASSPTRNEQYF.

The chain joins TRBV6-5 to TRBJ1-1; 9 positions match TRBD1. V trimming: 4 bases; J trimming: 4 bases; junction bases outside the gene matches: 10. CDR1 and CDR2 from the germline V gene are MNHEY and SVGAGI. The CDR3 consists of 16 residues. In nucleotides, the CDR3 is TGTGCCAGCAGTTTGGGACAGGGCCGTTTGGGCACTGAAGCTTTCTTT. Amino acid sequence: CASSLGQGRLGTEAFF.

This sequence joins TRBV10-3 and TRBJ2-7, with no clear D. Trimming took 7 bases from V and 3 from J, leaving 13 bases between them. The CDR3 length is 13 residues. Germline V gene lookup returns CDR1 ENHRY and CDR2 SYGVKD. In nucleotides, the CDR3 is TGTGCCATCACTCCGCGCGAGGACTACGAGCAGTACTTC. Encoded protein: CAITPREDYEQYF.

The chain employs TRBV5-1 and TRBJ2-7; TRBD1 matches at 9 bases. The V gene end was trimmed by 3 bases and the J gene end by 1 base; junction bases not matched to a gene: 2. The germline CDR1 and CDR2 sequences are SGHRS and YFSETQ. The CDR3 sequence is 14 residues long. The DNA of the CDR3 is TGCGCCAGCAGCTCCGGGACAGGGTCCTACGAGCAGTACTTC. Its translation is CASSSGTGSYEQYF.

The chain employs TRBV7-8 and TRBJ2-7; a possible D gene is TRBD2 (5 bases). The CDR3 has 16 residues. Germline-derived CDR1 and CDR2 are SGHVS and FQNEAQ. Trimming left V 0 bases short and J 3 bases short, with 15 bases between. This chain's CDR3 is CASSLALVSLDYEQYF. The CDR3 DNA reads as TGTGCCAGCAGCTTAGCACTAGTATCATTAGACTACGAGCAGTACTTC.